This T cell receptor beta chain was captured in a study of cytomegalovirus exposure and HLA in healthy donors. Overall study context: An earlier analysis found under 130 million unique TCR beta sequences from approximately 170 million T cells. As released early, the data held 70 million to 100 million unique TCRs from HLA-typed donors.

Of note for this clone: Its antigen is still unknown.

Use of 60 Vbeta and 13 Jbeta primers characterized the PCR. Profiled with immunoSEQ multiplex PCR; TCRdb holds only in-frame clones, not every one. This sample has around 120,000 clones, with 65% found just once. The CDR3 has 16 residues. Germline-derived CDR1 and CDR2 are LNHDA and SQIVND (reference sequence). Trimming at V came to 6 bases and at J to 4 bases, leaving 11 bases not matched to a gene. Notes on the study in general: In an earlier analysis, in 587 donors, most V segments appeared productive either ~87% or ~30% of the time. The authors listed 150 or so TCR beta chains as cytomegalovirus-associated.

The chain is built from TRBV19 and TRBJ2-2; TRBD2 matches at 7 bases. The sequence was collected from a man aged 30-40 years in good health and CMV-seropositive. Sequencing was performed on PBMCs. The CDR3 coding sequence is TGTGCCAGTAGCCCCCTGGGAGGGGTTGTCACCGGGGAGCTGTTTTTT. Its translation: CASSPLGGVVTGELFF.